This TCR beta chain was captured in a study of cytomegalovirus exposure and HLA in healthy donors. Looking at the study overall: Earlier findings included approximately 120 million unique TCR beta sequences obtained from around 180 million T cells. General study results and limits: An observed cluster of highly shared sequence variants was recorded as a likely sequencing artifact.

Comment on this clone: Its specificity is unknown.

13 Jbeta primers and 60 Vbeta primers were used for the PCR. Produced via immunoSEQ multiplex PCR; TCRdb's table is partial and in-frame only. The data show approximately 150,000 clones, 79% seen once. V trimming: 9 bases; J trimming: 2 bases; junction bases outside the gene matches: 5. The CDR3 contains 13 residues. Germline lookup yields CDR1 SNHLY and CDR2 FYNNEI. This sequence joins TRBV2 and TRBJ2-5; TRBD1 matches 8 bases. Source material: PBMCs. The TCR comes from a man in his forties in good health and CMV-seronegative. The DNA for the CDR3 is TGTGCCAGTGTCAGGACAGGGCAAGAGACCCAGTACTTC. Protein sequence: CASVRTGQETQYF. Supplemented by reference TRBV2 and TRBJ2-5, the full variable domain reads EPEVTQTPSHQVTQMGQEVILRCVPISNHLYFYWYRQILGQKVEFLVSFYNNEISEKSEIFDDQFSVERPDGSNFTLKIRSTKLEDSAMYFCASVRTGQETQYFGPGTRLLVL.